The TCR beta chain under discussion was sequenced for a study of cytomegalovirus exposure and HLA in healthy donors. This clone was recorded a few times. The antigen remains undetermined. 13 Jbeta primers and 60 Vbeta primers were used for the PCR. The table came from immunoSEQ multiplex PCR; TCRdb's copy has only in-frame clones and leaves some out. The sample gives approximately 110,000 clones, 55% to 75% of which show up once; less than 4.5% is in the top ten. Whole-study findings and limits: Several of the most significant clusters were apparently associated with common viral pathogens in a later analysis.

The origin of this receptor is a man in his thirties or forties in good health and CMV-seropositive. The material sequenced was PBMCs.

The CDR3 nucleotides are TGTGCCAGCAGCTTTTATTCCAGTGAAGATACGCAGTATTTT. Encoded protein: CASSFYSSEDTQYF. The chain uses TRBV11-3 and TRBJ2-3; no clear D. Germline V CDR1 and CDR2: SGHNT, YENEEA. There are 14 residues in the CDR3. V dropped 3 bases and J dropped 5 bases, with 12 bases sitting between them. Full variable domain (rest looked up from reference TRBV11-3 and TRBJ2-3): EAGVVQSPRYKIIEKKQPVAFWCNPISGHNTLYWYLQNLGQGPELLIRYENEEAVDDSQLPKDRFSAERLKGVDSTLKIQPAELGDSAVYLCASSFYSSEDTQYFGPGTRLTVL.